Listed below are T cell receptor beta chains from one sample, sequenced in a study of T cells in Graves' hyperthyroidism and ophthalmopathy. TCRdb re-called the multiplex PCR reads through MiXCR, storing one row per CDR3 protein. In the table there are 350,000 or so distinct CDR3 sequences, 15% to 20% of which are singletons. The specimen was blood. These receptors were obtained from a woman aged 45-65 years with Graves' hyperthyroidism. CDR3s leave out the opening cysteine and the closing phenylalanine or tryptophan. D genes are given only for firm matches.

d_call j_call cdr3_length v_call cdr3_aa
- TRBJ1-1 15 TRBV6-2/TRBV6-3 ASSYSMIWGQNTEAF
TRBD2 TRBJ2-1 15 TRBV7-9 ASRPTTSGSSYNEQF
- TRBJ1-1 11 TRBV12-3/TRBV12-4 ASGNRANTEAF
- TRBJ1-4 13 TRBV2 ASSEPRDINEKLF
- TRBJ1-1 9 TRBV30 AWSSDTEAF
- TRBJ2-1 14 TRBV9 ASSLGGHYSYNEQF
TRBD2 TRBJ2-1 13 TRBV5-4 ASSLGTSGVTEQF
- TRBJ2-2 12 TRBV12-3/TRBV12-4 ASSSSGAGGELF
- TRBJ1-1 11 TRBV30 AWTEYMNTEAF
- TRBJ2-2 14 TRBV7-2 ASSFSAEVVAGELF
- TRBJ1-4 11 TRBV6-1 ASRRGFGEKLF
- TRBJ2-7 10 TRBV4-1 ASSRALGEQY
TRBD1 TRBJ1-1 15 TRBV20-1 SARLGGWDRGDTEAF
TRBD1 TRBJ1-5 13 TRBV5-5 ASSLGGGNNQPQH
- TRBJ2-1 12 TRBV4-1 ASSENSAYNEQF
- TRBJ2-5 13 TRBV7-3 ASSPEGLRGETQY
TRBD1 TRBJ2-7 12 TRBV7-8 ASSSDGTGYEQY
TRBD2 TRBJ2-3 17 TRBV2 ASSEYLRGGLSSTDTQY
TRBD1 TRBJ1-5 13 TRBV7-2 ASSSLGQDNQPQH
- TRBJ1-3 13 TRBV9 ASSVVGAAGNTVY
- TRBJ1-2 11 TRBV11-2 ASSLGAAYGYT
TRBD2 TRBJ2-2 13 TRBV3-1 TSSQRTSGSEELF
- TRBJ1-5 13 TRBV7-8 ASSLGGGGLQPQH
- TRBJ2-5 12 TRBV5-1 ASSWAEHQETQY
- TRBJ2-1 12 TRBV28 ASRHSSSYNEQF
- TRBJ2-3 12 TRBV19 ASRGRVEADTQY
- TRBJ1-6 14 TRBV6-2/TRBV6-3 ASSFSTGTNNSPLH
- TRBJ1-2 12 TRBV20-1 SASFPPDNYGYT
TRBD1 TRBJ1-1 9 TRBV29-1 SGEAGGIAF
- TRBJ2-1 11 TRBV30 AWSTGIYNEQF